This T cell receptor (beta chain) was recovered during a study of blood T cell repertoires in COVID-19. Looking at the study overall: Acute-phase and convalescent COVID-19 samples originated in the United States, Italy and Spain. T cells, B-cell-depleted T cells, or PBMCs provided the cDNA or gDNA that served as material.

The authors' processing: Estimation of nucleated cell counts relied on the amplification of reference gene primers. TCRdb keeps only in-frame clones here, not all; method: immunoSEQ multiplex PCR. For V, J and clone size, that table is used; D and trimming come from the DNA. This table has a few hundred thousand clones, 88% appearing once. CDR1 MNHEY and CDR2 SMNVEV come from the germline V gene (reference sequence). This CDR3 is 13 amino acids long. V trimming: 2 bases; J trimming: 6 bases; junction bases outside the gene matches: 0. Sequences were obtained from peripheral blood. This sequence joins TRBV27 and TRBJ1-5; 8 bases map to TRBD1. The TCR comes from a woman between 25 and 40 years old who had recovered from COVID-19. The CDR3: CASSLQGAQPQHF. For the CDR3, the DNA is TGTGCCAGCAGTTTACAGGGGGCTCAGCCCCAGCATTTT.